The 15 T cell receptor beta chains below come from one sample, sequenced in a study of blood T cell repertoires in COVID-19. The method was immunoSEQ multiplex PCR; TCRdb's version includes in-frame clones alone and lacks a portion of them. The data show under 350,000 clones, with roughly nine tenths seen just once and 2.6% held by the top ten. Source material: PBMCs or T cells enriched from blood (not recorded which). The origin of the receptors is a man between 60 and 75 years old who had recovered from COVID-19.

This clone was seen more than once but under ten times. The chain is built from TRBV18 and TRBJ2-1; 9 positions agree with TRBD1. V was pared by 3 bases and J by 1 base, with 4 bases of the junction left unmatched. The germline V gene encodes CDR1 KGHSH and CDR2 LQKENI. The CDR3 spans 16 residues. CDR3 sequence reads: CASSPWTGASYNEQFF. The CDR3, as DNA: TGTGCCAGCTCACCCTGGACAGGGGCATCCTACAATGAGCAGTTCTTC.

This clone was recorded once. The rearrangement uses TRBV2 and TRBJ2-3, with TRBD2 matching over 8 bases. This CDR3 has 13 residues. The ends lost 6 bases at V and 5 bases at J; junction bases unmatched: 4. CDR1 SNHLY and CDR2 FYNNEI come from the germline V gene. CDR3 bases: TGTGCCAGCAGGAAAGCGGGGGTAGATACGCAGTATTTT. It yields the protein CASRKAGVDTQYF.

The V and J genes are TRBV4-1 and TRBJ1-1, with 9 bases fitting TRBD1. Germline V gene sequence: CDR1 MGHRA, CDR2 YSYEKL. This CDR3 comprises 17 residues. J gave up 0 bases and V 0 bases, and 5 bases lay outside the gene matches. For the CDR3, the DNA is TGCGCCAGCAGCCAAGACCCGGACAGGGGTATGAACACTGAAGCTTTCTTT. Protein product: CASSQDPDRGMNTEAFF.

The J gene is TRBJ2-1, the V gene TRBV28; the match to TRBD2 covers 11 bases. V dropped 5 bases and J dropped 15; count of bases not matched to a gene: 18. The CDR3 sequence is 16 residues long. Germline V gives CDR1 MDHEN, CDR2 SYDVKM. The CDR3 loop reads CASSLTGTSGQFRRFF. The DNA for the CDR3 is TGTGCCAGCAGTCTCACCGGGACTAGCGGTCAATTCCGTCGGTTCTTC.

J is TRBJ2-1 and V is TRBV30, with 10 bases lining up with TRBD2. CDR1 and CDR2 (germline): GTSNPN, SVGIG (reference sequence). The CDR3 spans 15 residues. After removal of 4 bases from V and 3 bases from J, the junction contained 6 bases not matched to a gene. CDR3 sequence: CAWNRLAGFYNEQFF. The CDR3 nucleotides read TGTGCCTGGAATAGACTAGCGGGTTTCTACAATGAGCAGTTCTTC.

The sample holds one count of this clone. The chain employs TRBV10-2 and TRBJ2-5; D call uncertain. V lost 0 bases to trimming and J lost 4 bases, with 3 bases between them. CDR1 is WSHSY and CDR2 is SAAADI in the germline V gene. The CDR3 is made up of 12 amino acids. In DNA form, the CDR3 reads TGCGCCAGCAGTGAGTCCCGAGAGACCCAGTACTTC. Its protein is CASSESRETQYF.

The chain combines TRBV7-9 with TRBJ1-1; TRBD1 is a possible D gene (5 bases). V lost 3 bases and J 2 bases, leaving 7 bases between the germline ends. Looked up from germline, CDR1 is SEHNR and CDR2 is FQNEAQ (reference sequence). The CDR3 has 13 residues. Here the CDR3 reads CASSFTGNTEAFF. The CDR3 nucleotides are TGTGCCAGCAGCTTTACAGGAAACACTGAAGCTTTCTTT. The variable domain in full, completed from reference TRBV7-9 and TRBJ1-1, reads DTGVSQNPRHKITKRGQNVTFRCDPISEHNRLYWYRQTLGQGPEFLTYFQNEAQLEKSRLLSDRFSAERPKGSFSTLEIQRTEQGDSAMYLCASSFTGNTEAFFGQGTRLTVV.

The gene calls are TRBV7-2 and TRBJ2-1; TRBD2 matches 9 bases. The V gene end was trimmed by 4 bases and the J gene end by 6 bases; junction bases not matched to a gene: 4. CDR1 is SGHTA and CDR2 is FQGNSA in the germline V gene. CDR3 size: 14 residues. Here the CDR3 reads CASSWGTSPNEQFF. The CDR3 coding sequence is TGTGCCAGCAGCTGGGGGACTAGCCCCAATGAGCAGTTCTTC.

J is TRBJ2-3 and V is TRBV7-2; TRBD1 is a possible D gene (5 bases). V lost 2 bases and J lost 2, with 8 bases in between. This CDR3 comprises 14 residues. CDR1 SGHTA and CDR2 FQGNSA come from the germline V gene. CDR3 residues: CASSLRQSTDTQYF. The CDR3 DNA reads TGTGCCAGCAGCTTACGACAGTCCACAGATACGCAGTATTTT. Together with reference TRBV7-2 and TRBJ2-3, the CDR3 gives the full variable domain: GAGVSQSPSNKVTEKGKDVELRCDPISGHTALYWYRQSLGQGLEFLIYFQGNSAPDKSGLPSDRFSAERTGGSVSTLTIQRTQQEDSAVYLCASSLRQSTDTQYFGPGTRLTVL.

In DNA form, the CDR3 reads TGTGCCAGTACCATAGGGACAGGGGGCACTGAAGCTTTCTTT. Its protein product is CASTIGTGGTEAFF. The V call is TRBV19, the J call TRBJ1-1; 11 bases agree with TRBD1. The trim removed 7 bases at V and 4 bases at J, leaving 5 bases unmatched. The CDR3 covers 14 residues. Germline V gene data show CDR1 as LNHDA and CDR2 as SQIVND (reference sequence).

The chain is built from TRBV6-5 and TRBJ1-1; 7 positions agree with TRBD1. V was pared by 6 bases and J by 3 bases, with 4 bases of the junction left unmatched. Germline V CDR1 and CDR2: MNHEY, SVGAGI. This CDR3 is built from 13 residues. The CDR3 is CASRMTGYTEAFF. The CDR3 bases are TGTGCCAGCAGGATGACAGGGTACACTGAAGCTTTCTTT.

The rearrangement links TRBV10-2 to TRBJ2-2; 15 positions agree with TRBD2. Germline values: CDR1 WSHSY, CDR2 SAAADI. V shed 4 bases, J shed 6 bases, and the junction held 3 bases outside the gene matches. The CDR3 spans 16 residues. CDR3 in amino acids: CASSGTSGRGSGELFF. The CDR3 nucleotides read TGCGCCAGCAGTGGGACTAGCGGGAGGGGATCCGGGGAGCTGTTTTTT.

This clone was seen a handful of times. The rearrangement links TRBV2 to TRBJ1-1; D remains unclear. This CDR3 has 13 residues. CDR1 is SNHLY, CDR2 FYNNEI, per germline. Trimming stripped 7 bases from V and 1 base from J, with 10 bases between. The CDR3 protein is CASTEVENTEAFF. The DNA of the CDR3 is TGTGCCAGCACGGAGGTGGAGAACACTGAAGCTTTCTTT.

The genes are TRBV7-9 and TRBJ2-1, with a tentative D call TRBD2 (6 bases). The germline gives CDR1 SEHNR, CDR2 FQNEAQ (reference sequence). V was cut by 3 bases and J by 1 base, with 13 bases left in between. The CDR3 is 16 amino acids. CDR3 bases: TGTGCCAGCAGCTTGTTCCGGGAGCTATCCTACAATGAGCAGTTCTTC. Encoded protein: CASSLFRELSYNEQFF.

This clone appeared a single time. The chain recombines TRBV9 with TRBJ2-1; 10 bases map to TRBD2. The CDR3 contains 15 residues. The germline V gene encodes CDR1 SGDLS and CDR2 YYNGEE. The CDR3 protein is CATKRGGLSYNEQFF. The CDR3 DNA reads TGTGCTACGAAGCGGGGGGGTCTGAGCTACAATGAGCAGTTCTTC.